The entry below gives a single TCR beta chain sequence along with its context. This entry comes from a study of blood T cell repertoires in COVID-19. For the study at large: Sites in the United States, Italy and Spain provided acute and convalescent COVID-19 samples.

While infection was still active, Seattle patients were enrolled and then followed longitudinally. The protocol was immunoSEQ multiplex PCR, while the TCRdb copy is restricted to in-frame clones and leaves out a portion. Of about 200,000 clones detected, approximately 85% appear once; the ten largest clones hold around 2.5%. The CDR3 totals 15 residues. Germline V CDR1 and CDR2: MNHNY, SVGAGI (reference sequence). The junction had 10 bases not matched to a gene; V was cut back by 6 bases and J by 6 bases. This sequence joins TRBV6-6 and TRBJ2-7; 11 nucleotides align to TRBD2. The sequencing sample was made of peripheral blood. This TCR derives from a woman in her 70s with COVID-19, enrolled during active disease. The DNA for the CDR3 is TGTGCCAGCAGCCCGCGACTAGCGGGGAGCTTCGAGCAGTACTTC. Amino acids: CASSPRLAGSFEQYF.